Shown below are 5 T cell receptor beta chains from a single sample sequenced in a study of T-cell memory formation after mild COVID-19. A single record per CDR3 protein comes from TCRdb applying MiXCR to the 5' RACE reads. This sample has 500,000 to 600,000 distinct CDR3 sequences; more than 15% occur once, and the top ten carry 12%. Sequences were obtained from PBMCs or a T cell subset sorted from them (not recorded which). Every receptor here comes from an adult woman who had mild COVID-19 (a few samples of this study predate the infection). Cell type and time point are not known.

The table lists this clonotype with a few counts. The rearrangement links TRBV7-8 to TRBJ2-1, with TRBD2 matching 14 bases. V shed 2 bases, J shed 6 bases, and the junction held 6 bases outside the gene matches. Germline V gives CDR1 SGHVS, CDR2 FQNEAQ. This CDR3 is built from 17 residues. In DNA, the CDR3 is TGTGCCAGCAGCTTAACCGGGACTAGCGGGAGAAGCAATGAGCAGTTCTTC. It specifies CASSLTGTSGRSNEQFF.

This clonotype was detected only a few times. V usage is TRBV6-6 and J usage is TRBJ2-7, with TRBD1 matching over 11 bases. J lost 3 bases, V lost 6 bases, and 7 bases had no gene match. The CDR3 totals 15 residues. Germline CDR1 is MNHNY and CDR2 is SVGAGI (reference sequence). This CDR3 reads CASRLGTGGFYEQYF. In nucleotides, the CDR3 is TGTGCCAGCAGATTAGGGACAGGGGGTTTCTACGAGCAGTACTTC.

The V gene is TRBV7-3, the J gene TRBJ1-1; a weak D match, TRBD1 (5 bases). The CDR3 consists of 14 residues. V shed 1 base and J shed 5 bases, with 11 bases lying between them. CDR1 SGHTA and CDR2 FQGTGA come from the germline V gene. The CDR3 nucleotides are TGTGCCAGCAGCTTAAGGGGGATCGATACTGAAGCTTTCTTT. Its protein product is CASSLRGIDTEAFF.

The chain recombines TRBV19 with TRBJ2-1, with 10 bases identical to TRBD1. The CDR3 is 12 residues long. The germline CDR1 and CDR2 sequences are LNHDA and SQIVND (reference sequence). V lost 10 bases, J lost 9 bases, and 6 bases stayed unmatched. The CDR3 DNA sequence: TGTGCCACCCGGACAGGGGGGAGTGAGCAGTTCTTC. Its translation: CATRTGGSEQFF.

The chain is built from TRBV18 and TRBJ1-2; D remains unclear. Germline CDR1 and CDR2: KGHSH and LQKENI. The CDR3 length is 15 residues. Trimming pared 0 bases from V and 5 bases from J, leaving 13 bases between. CDR3 DNA: TGTGCCAGCTCACCACCGGGTCGAGAGGCGTATGGCTACACCTTC. Translated: CASSPPGREAYGYTF. Complete variable domain (other parts from reference TRBV18 and TRBJ1-2): NAGVMQNPRHLVRRRGQEARLRCSPMKGHSHVYWYRQLPEEGLKFMVYLQKENIIDESGMPKERFSAEFPKEGPSILRIQQVVRGDSAAYFCASSPPGREAYGYTFGSGTRLTVV.